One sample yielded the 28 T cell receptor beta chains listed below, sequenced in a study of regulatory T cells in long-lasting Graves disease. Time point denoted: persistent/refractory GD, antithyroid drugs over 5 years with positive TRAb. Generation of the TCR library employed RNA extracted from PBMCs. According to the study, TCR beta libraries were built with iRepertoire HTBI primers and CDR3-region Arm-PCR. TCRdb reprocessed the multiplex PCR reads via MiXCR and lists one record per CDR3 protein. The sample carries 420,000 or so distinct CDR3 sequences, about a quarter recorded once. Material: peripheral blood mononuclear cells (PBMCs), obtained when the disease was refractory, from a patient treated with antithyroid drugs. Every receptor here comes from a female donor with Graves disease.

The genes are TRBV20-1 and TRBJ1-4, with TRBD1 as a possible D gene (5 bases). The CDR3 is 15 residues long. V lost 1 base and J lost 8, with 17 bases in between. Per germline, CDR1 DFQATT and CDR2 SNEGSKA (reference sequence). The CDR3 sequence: CSARAPGRINEKLFF. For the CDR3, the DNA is TGCAGTGCTAGAGCTCCGGGGCGCATAAACGAAAAACTGTTTTTT.

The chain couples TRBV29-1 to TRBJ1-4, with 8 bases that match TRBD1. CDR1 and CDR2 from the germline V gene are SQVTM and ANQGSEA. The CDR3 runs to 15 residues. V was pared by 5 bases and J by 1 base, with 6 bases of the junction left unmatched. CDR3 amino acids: CSVRDRGGTNEKLFF. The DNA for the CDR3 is TGCAGCGTTCGCGACAGGGGAGGAACTAATGAAAAACTGTTTTTT.

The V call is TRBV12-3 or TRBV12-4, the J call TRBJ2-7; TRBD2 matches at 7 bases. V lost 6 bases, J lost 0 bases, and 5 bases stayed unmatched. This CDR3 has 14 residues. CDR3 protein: CASRSSGGSYEQYF. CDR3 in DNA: TGTGCCAGCAGGAGTTCGGGGGGCTCCTACGAGCAGTACTTC.

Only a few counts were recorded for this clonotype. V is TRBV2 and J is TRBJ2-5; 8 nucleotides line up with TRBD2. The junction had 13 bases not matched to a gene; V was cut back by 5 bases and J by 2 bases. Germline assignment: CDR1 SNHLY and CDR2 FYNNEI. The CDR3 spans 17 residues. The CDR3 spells CASSWVPGRALQETQYF. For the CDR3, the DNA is TGTGCCAGCAGTTGGGTCCCCGGGAGGGCCTTGCAAGAGACCCAGTACTTC.

Written as DNA, the CDR3 is TGTGCCAGCAGTGTATTTGGGGCGTGGAACACTGAAGCTTTCTTT. Its translation is CASSVFGAWNTEAFF. The V call is TRBV6-1, the J call TRBJ1-1, with D perhaps TRBD1 (5 bases). The CDR3 consists of 15 residues. The V end was cut by 4 bases, the J end by 1 base, with 13 bases between. CDR1 MNHNS and CDR2 SASEGT come from the germline V gene.

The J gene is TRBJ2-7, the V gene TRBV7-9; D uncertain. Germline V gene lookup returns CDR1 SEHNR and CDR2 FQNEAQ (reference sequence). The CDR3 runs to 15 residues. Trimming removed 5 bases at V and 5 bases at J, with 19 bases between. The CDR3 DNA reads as TGTGCCAGCAGCCCGGACGGATTCTTTCGGGACGAGCAGTACTTC. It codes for CASSPDGFFRDEQYF.

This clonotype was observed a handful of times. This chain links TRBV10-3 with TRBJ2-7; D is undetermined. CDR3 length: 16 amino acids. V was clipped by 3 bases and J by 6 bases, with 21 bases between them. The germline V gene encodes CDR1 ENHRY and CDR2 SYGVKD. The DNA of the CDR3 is TGTGCCATCAGTGACATAGGCCGGGCTTGGCCCGTCGAGCAGTACTTC. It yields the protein CAISDIGRAWPVEQYF.

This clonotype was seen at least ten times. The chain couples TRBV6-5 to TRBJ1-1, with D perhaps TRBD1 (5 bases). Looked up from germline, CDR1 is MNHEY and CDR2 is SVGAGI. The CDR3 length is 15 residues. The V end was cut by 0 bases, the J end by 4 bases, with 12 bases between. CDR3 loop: CASSYSTGGGTEAFF. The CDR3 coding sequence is TGTGCCAGCAGTTACTCAACAGGTGGAGGCACTGAAGCTTTCTTT.

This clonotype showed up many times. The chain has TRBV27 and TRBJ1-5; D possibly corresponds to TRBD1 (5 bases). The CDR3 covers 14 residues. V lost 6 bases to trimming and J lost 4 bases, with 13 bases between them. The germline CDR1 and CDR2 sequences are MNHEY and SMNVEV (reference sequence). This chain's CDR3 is CASRTGGGNQPQHF. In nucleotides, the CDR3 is TGTGCCAGCAGAACGGGGGGGGGGAATCAGCCCCAGCATTTT.

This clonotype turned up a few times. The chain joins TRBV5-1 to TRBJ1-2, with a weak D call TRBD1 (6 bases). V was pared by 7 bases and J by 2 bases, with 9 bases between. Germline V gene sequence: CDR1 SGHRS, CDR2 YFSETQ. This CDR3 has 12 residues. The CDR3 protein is CASAGTNYGYTF. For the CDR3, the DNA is TGCGCCAGCGCCGGGACAAACTATGGCTACACCTTC.

The CDR3 spells CSVRQWGANTEAFF. CDR3 DNA sequence: TGCAGCGTTCGGCAATGGGGCGCGAACACTGAAGCTTTCTTT. The chain employs TRBV29-1 and TRBJ1-1; tentatively, D is TRBD1 (5 bases). V lost 5 bases to trimming and J lost 1 base, with 14 bases between them. CDR3 length: 14 amino acids. Germline values: CDR1 SQVTM, CDR2 ANQGSEA. Full variable domain (outside the CDR3, taken from reference TRBV29-1 and TRBJ1-1): SAVISQKPSRDICQRGTSLTIQCQVDSQVTMMFWYRQQPGQSLTLIATANQGSEATYESGFVIDKFPISRPNLTFSTLTVSNMSPEDSSIYLCSVRQWGANTEAFFGQGTRLTVV.

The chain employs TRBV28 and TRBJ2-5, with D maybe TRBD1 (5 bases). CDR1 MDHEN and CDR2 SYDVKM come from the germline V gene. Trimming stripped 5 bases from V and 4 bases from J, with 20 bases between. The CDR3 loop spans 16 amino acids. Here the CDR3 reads CASSHSRGPFGETQYF. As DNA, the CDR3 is TGTGCCAGCAGTCACTCTAGGGGTCCGTTTGGAGAGACCCAGTACTTC.

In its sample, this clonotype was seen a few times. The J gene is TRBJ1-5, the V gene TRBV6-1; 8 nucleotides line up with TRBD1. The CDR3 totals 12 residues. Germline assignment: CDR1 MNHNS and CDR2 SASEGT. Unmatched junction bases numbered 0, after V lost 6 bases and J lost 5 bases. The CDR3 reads CASRTGDQPQHF. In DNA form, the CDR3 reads TGTGCCAGCAGGACAGGGGATCAGCCCCAGCATTTT.

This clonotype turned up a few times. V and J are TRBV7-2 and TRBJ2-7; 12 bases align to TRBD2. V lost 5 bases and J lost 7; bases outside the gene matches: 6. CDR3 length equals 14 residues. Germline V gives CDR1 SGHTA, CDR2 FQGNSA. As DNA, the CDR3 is TGTGCCAGCAGCCGACTAGCGGGAGAGGGAGAGCAGTACTTC. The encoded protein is CASSRLAGEGEQYF. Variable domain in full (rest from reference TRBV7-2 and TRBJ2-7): GAGVSQSPSNKVTEKGKDVELRCDPISGHTALYWYRQSLGQGLEFLIYFQGNSAPDKSGLPSDRFSAERTGGSVSTLTIQRTQQEDSAVYLCASSRLAGEGEQYFGPGTRLTVT.

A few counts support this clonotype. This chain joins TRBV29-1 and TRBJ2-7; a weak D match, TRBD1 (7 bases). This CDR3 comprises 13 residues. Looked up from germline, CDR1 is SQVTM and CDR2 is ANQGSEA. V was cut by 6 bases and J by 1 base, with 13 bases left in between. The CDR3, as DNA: TGCAGCGTGGCGGGACAGAGGTCCTACGAGCAGTACTTC. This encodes CSVAGQRSYEQYF.

The CDR3 DNA reads TGCAGTGCTAGGAGAAGTGGGTACGAGCAGTACTTC. Its translation is CSARRSGYEQYF. This chain joins TRBV20-1 and TRBJ2-7; no firm D call. The CDR3 runs to 12 residues. The V gene's germline CDR1 is DFQATT and CDR2 SNEGSKA (reference sequence). Trimming removed 3 bases from V and 4 bases from J, with 10 bases in between.

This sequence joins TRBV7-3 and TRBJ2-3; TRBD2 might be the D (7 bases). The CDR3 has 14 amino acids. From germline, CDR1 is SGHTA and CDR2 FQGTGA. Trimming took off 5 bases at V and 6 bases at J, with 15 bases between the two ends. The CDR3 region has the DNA TGTGCCAGCAGCCGTAGGGGGGGCGTGGATACGCAGTATTTT. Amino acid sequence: CASSRRGGVDTQYF.

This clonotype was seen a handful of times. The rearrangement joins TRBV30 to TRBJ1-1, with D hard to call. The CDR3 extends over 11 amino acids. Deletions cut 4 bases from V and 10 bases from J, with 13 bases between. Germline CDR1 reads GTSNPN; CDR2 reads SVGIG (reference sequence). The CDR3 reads CAWTSARRAFF. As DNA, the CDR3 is TGTGCCTGGACGAGCGCGCGCCGAGCTTTCTTT.

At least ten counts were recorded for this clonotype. The CDR3 loop is CASSQLGLAGGTYEQYF. For the CDR3, the DNA is TGTGCCAGCAGCCAACTTGGACTAGCGGGAGGAACCTACGAGCAGTACTTC. The chain recombines TRBV4-2 with TRBJ2-7, with 14 nucleotides matching TRBD2. V lost 2 bases to trimming and J lost 2 bases; unmatched junction nucleotides: 5. Germline assignment: CDR1 LGHNA and CDR2 YNFKEQ. There are 17 residues in the CDR3.

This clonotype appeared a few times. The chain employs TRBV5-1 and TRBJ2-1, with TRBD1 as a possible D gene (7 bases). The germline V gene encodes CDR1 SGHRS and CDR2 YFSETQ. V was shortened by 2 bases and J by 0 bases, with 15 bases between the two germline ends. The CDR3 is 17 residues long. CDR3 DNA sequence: TGCGCCAGCAGCTTCGGACTGCAGGGGGGCTCCTACAATGAGCAGTTCTTC. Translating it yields CASSFGLQGGSYNEQFF.

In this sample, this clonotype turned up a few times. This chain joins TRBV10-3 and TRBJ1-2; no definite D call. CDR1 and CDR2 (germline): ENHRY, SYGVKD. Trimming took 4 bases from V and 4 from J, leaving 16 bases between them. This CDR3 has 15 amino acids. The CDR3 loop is CAISAGQETSYGYTF. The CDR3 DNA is TGTGCCATCAGTGCCGGTCAGGAGACATCCTATGGCTACACCTTC.

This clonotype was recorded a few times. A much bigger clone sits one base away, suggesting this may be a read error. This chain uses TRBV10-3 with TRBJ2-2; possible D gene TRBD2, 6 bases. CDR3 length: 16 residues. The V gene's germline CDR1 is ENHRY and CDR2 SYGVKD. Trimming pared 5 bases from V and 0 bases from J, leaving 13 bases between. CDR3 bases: TGTGCCATCAGTTACGGGAGAGACCCGAACACCGGGGAGCTGTTTTTT. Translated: CAISYGRDPNTGELFF.

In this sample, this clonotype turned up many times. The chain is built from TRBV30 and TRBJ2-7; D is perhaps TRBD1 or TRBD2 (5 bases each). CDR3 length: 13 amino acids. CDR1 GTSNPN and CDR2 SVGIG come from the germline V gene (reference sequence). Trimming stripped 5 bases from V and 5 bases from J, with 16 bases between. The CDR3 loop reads CAWASGRGHEQYF. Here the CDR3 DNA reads TGTGCCTGGGCCTCGGGAAGGGGCCACGAGCAGTACTTC.

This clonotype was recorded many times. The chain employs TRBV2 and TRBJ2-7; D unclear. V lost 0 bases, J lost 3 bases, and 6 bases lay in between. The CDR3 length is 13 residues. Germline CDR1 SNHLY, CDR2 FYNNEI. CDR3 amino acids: CASSEASGYEQYF. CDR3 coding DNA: TGTGCCAGCAGTGAAGCATCGGGCTACGAGCAGTACTTC.

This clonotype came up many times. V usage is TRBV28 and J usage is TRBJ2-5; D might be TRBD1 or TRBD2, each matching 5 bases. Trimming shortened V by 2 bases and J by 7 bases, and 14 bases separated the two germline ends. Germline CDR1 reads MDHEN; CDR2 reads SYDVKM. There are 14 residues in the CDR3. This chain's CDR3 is CASSLGTPGRTQYF. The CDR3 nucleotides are TGTGCCAGCAGTTTAGGGACCCCTGGCCGGACCCAGTACTTC.

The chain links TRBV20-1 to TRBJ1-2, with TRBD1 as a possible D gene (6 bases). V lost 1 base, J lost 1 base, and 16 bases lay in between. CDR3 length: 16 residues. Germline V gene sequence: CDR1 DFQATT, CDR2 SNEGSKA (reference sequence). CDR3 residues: CSARVSRPRGNYGYTF. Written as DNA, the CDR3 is TGCAGTGCTAGAGTTTCTCGACCCAGGGGTAACTATGGCTACACCTTC.

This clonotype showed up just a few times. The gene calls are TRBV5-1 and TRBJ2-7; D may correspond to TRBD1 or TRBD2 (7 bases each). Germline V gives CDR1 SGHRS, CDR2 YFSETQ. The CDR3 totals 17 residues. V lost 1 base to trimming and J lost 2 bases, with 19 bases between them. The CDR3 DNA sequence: TGCGCCAGCAGCTTGAGGGGGGGTTCGACAGGGACCTACGAGCAGTACTTC. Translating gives CASSLRGGSTGTYEQYF.

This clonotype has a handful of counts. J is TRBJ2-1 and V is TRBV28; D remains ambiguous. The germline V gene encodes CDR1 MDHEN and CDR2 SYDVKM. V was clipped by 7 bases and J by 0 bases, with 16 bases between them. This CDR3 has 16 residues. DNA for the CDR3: TGTGCCAGCACCAGACCGGGTTTTAGCTCCTACAATGAGCAGTTCTTC. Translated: CASTRPGFSSYNEQFF.